Detailed here is one TCR beta chain. No cognate antigen has been identified for it. The cohort comprised fewer than 750 healthy bone marrow donors. All cohort members were sampled while nominally healthy, although unrecorded immune exposures were likely present. The donor tested CMV seronegative, placing the donor among the approximately 400 seronegative members of the cohort. A peripheral blood sample was collected from each donor, and TCR beta sequencing was performed on peripheral blood mononuclear cells. The Qiagen DNeasy Blood Extraction Kit was used to extract genomic DNA from the blood cell samples. The data were obtained in a study of cytomegalovirus exposure and HLA in healthy donors (dated by TCRdb to about 2017). Notes on the research overall: In an earlier analysis of several hundred of the donors, 276 Gb of sequence data and 120 million or so unique TCR beta sequences from 150 million to 200 million T cells were reported. In addition to the first cohort of 650 to 750 subjects, a separate validation cohort of 100 to 150 different subjects was used. Four to six DR-DQ haplotypes were handled as single units for association and clustering because linkage in the cohort was strong. In the later analysis, no new phenotypic data were used to find candidate immune exposures; instead, reliance was placed on TCR beta sequences and their occurrence across donors. The study combined high-throughput TCR immunosequencing, statistical association of individual TCRs with disease status, and machine learning to predict cytomegalovirus infection status. HLA typing covered class I and class II loci at four-digit resolution. The genetic ancestry cluster associated with self-reported Caucasian donors included around 76% of the roughly 400 genotyped donors. Donor age, sex, ethnicity and CMV serostatus were collected together with the repertoire data. An earlier analysis of around 580 of the donors used high-throughput TCR beta sequencing to judge whether each TCR beta V gene segment behaved as functional or pseudogenic. On average, around 240,000 unique TCR beta nucleotide sequences were sequenced per donor among fewer than 500 genotyped donors of the cohort, with roughly 20% of those sequences being non-productive. The T cell repertoires of around 730 subjects were profiled by immunosequencing and related to cytomegalovirus serostatus. Roughly 310 gigabases of sequencing data and 70 million to 85 million unique TCR sequences were included in an early release covering under 650 HLA-typed donors. Every discovery cohort repertoire had been produced on one sequencing platform. The number of donors typed differed by locus, with about 629-640 for A, B, C, DRB1 and DQB1, around 560 for DQA1, 606 for DPA1, and approximately 470 for DPB1. The study aimed to test whether signatures of past pathogen exposure could be identified by cataloging public T cell receptors. A later analysis re-examined previously published TCR beta repertoires from around 670 donors and added high-resolution HLA genotyping to investigate patterns of TCR occurrence. A later genetic analysis took genome-wide SNP genotypes for about 65% of the 666 donors and used that subset as a discovery cohort.

The CDR3 starts with the cysteine, ends with the phenylalanine, and has 15 residues. Only the CDR3 DNA stays, 45 bases, in frame from base 1. The germline V gene sets CDR1 to MGHRA and CDR2 to YSYEKL. Ends trimmed: V by 1 base, J by 1 base; bases unmatched to a gene: 1. The investigation overall reported the following: An association between a missense DCLRE1C variant and V-gene and J-gene trimming of TCR beta chains was found in a later genetic analysis and replicated in an independent cohort. Presence/absence analyses assumed roughly uniform sequencing depth across donors, an assumption that may not hold. A further reported finding was that TCR beta sequences accurately predicted the HLA-A and HLA-B alleles for most subjects in the first cohort. Most CMV-associated TCR beta chains appeared to be HLA-restricted in a later analysis, and the HLA associations seemed to be driven largely by CMV exposure. The 87-base-pair reads could not distinguish some IMGT-functional V segments, including TRBV6-2 and TRBV6-3, so those segments were excluded. In both the original and validation cohorts, the classifier was reported to diagnose cytomegalovirus status with high specificity and sensitivity. The authors suggested that the approach could potentially be extended to other disease states and immunological phenotypes. Compared with equally common non-associated chains, HLA-associated TCR beta chains in a later analysis were more clonally expanded and had lower generation probabilities. Correlated functional status among segregating V segments might be attributable to linkage disequilibrium, but an unknown experimental factor could not be ruled out. According to a later analysis, parvovirus B19, influenza, CMV and Epstein-Barr virus appeared linked to several top co-occurrence clusters. Because counts were too low, some 16 rarely observed V segments, including chromosome 9 orphons, were excluded from the earlier analysis of 587 of the donors. A cluster of highly shared sequence variants was judged likely to be a technical artifact of the sequencing pipeline. The only immune exposure information available for the cohort was CMV serostatus. When HLA alleles, especially DR and DQ, strongly co-occurred, TCR associations were difficult to assign to individual alleles. Compared with the approximately 670-donor mean, donors in an Asian-associated ancestry cluster had fewer N-insertions in productive TCRs, according to a later genetic analysis. This cohort had only TCR beta chains sequenced, and the lack of alpha or paired-chain data limited which features could be detected. Most TCR sequences were observed very rarely across donors, whereas some public TCRs were present in many individuals. An earlier analysis of several hundred of the donors showed that most TCR beta V segments appeared in productive rearrangements either about 87% or about 30% of the time, which broadly matched IMGT annotations. At a false discovery rate of 0.05, a later analysis linked about 17,000 TCR beta sequences to specific HLA alleles. A few of the identified cytomegalovirus-associated TCR beta chains were confirmed in vitro to be specific for cytomegalovirus antigens. A later analysis found that TCR association rates varied across HLA loci, with DRB1 alleles showing the most associated TCRs and HLA-C alleles the fewest. The study gave a list of 150 to 200 TCR beta chains associated with cytomegalovirus. Because HLA typing was missing for some donors at each locus, association tests included only the typed subset.

Receptors were amplified or captured by the immunoSEQ multiplex PCR assay. For the multiplex PCR, a mixture combining 60 forward primers for TCR Vbeta segments and 13 reverse primers for TCR Jbeta segments was used. The CDR3 region of rearranged TCR beta genes was amplified from genomic DNA by a multiplex PCR assay. Amplified TCR beta libraries were sequenced as 87-base-pair reads on the Illumina HiSeq System. Per the source publication's procedure: A later analysis counted some 74 million unique TCR beta chains across the roughly 700 repertoires, and some 11 million of these chains were shared by at least two donors. A nearest-neighbor algorithm error-corrected the raw reads and collapsed the reads into unique sequences, merging closely related sequences to remove PCR and sequencing errors. V, D and J gene segments were assigned by aligning CDR3 sequences to IMGT reference sequences. Each retained sequence needed at least a six-nucleotide match to both a V gene segment and a J gene segment. Rearrangements were classified as productive when the CDR3 lacked stop codons and remained in frame with V and J, and all other rearrangements were classified as non-productive. Following IMGT convention, CDR3 was defined as the stretch from the second conserved V-encoded cysteine up to the conserved J-encoded phenylalanine. In an earlier analysis of more than 550 of the donors, sequences lacking an unambiguous match to a single V gene segment were excluded. In an earlier analysis of roughly 500 of the donors, V segments were called functional above 56.7% productive rearrangements and were called segregating when the between-donor standard deviation exceeded 5%. A statistical classification framework was developed to diagnose cytomegalovirus status using the catalog of TCR beta chain sequences. In a later analysis, V and J genes were assigned by comparing TCR nucleotide sequences against IMGT/GENE-DB human TR gene sequences. A later analysis assigned CDR3 sequences and most-parsimonious VDJ recombination scenarios with the TCRdist pipeline. A later analysis defined each TCR beta chain by its CDR3 amino acid sequence plus V-gene family, and excluded reads lacking a unique V-gene family. A later analysis removed over 500 highly shared, low-generation-probability nucleotide sequences to deal with suspected cross-contamination and a sequencing artifact. A later analysis calculated a clonal expansion index for each public chain from normalized within-repertoire ranks of inferred template counts. In a later analysis, generation probabilities were computed with a VDJ recombination model fitted to out-of-frame rearrangements, and the resulting probabilities were checked against IGoR. In a later analysis, hypergeometric tests were used to score TCR-TCR, TCR-HLA and TCR-CMV co-occurrence, with a repertoire-size bias correction applied to TCR pairs. False discovery rates were estimated in a later analysis by permuting HLA or CMV assignments 20 times. A later analysis grouped co-occurring TCRs with DBSCAN, adding TCRdist sequence similarity when clustering within HLA-allele-positive subsets. Repertoires with fewer than 30,000 or more than 120,000 public chains, plus five repertoires with anomalous nucleotide sharing, were excluded from co-occurrence clustering. Held by TCRdb, this immuneACCESS table contains in-frame sequences only and omits some clones. Under half of the omission traces to an unresolved V gene where checked; the cause of the rest is unknown. V, J and clone size are those of that table, while D and trimming were read from the DNA. In this sample's table one finds about 79,000 clones. Of the sample, approximately 4.6% is held by the ten largest clones.

This receptor chain uses TRBV4-1 and TRBJ2-7; 10 bases in between match TRBD2. The sequencing sample was made of PBMCs. This TCR derives from a young man in good health and CMV-seronegative. The sequenced DNA is TGCGCCAGCAGCCAAGCTAGCGGGGGTTCCTACGAGCAGTACTTC. Its coded protein is CASSQASGGSYEQYF.